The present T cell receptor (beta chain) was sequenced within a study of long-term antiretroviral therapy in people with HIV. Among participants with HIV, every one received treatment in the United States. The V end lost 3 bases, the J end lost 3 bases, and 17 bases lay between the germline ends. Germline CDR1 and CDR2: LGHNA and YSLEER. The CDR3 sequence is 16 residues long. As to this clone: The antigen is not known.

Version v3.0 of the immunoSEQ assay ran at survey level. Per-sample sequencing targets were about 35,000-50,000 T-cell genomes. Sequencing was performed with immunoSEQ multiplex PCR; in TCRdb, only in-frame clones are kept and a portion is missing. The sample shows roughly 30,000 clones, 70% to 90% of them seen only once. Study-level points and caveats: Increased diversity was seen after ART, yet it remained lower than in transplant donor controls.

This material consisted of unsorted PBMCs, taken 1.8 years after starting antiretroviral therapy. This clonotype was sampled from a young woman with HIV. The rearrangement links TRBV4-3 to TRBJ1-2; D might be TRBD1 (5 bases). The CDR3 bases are TGCGCCAGCAGCCATTCCAGGGAGCCCGGGGACTATGGCTACACCTTC. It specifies CASSHSREPGDYGYTF.